This T cell receptor (beta chain) comes out of a study of T cell repertoires in cytomegalovirus infection. Study overall: Shared public TCR beta signatures pointed to both CMV infection and a matching HLA type.

In the case of this clonotype: As yet, its antigen is unknown.

The CDR3 has 12 amino acids. Germline V lookup: CDR1 LGHNT, CDR2 FRNRAP. V lost 10 bases, J lost 4 bases, and 10 bases lay in between. Study-wide findings and caveats: It was HLA-C-restricted CMV-specific TCR beta clonotypes that dominated the response ex vivo. CMV carriers having the relevant HLA were flagged by cumulative public TCR beta family frequency.

TCRdb itself ran the reads through MiXCR, one entry per CDR3 protein. The sample records a few hundred thousand distinct CDR3 sequences, over 7.5% being singletons. The chain recombines TRBV12-5 with TRBJ2-2; D gene ambiguous. The origin of this receptor is a human donor in good health (CMV status not recorded). Some clones in this sample may be carry-over from other donors' samples. The sample was PBMCs. CDR3 sequence (DNA): TGTGCTACCGGACGAGGCACCGGGGAGCTGTTTTTT. It codes for CATGRGTGELFF. Full variable domain (missing parts from reference TRBV12-5 and TRBJ2-2): DARVTQTPRHKVTEMGQEVTMRCQPILGHNTVFWYRQTMMQGLELLAYFRNRAPLDDSGMPKDRFSAEMPDATLATLKIQPSEPRDSAVYFCATGRGTGELFFGEGSRLTVL.